This is a list of T cell receptor beta chains from one sample in a study of cytomegalovirus exposure and HLA in healthy donors. The repertoire was sequenced with immunoSEQ multiplex PCR; TCRdb's copy has only in-frame clones and lacks some. The profile shows about 150,000 clones, 65% to 85% of them singletons. Sequencing was performed on PBMCs. All receptors come from a woman in her forties in good health and CMV-seropositive. Each CDR3 is given without its conserved first and last residue. D genes are given only for firm matches.

j_call: TRBJ1-5
v_call: TRBV5-5
d_call: TRBD1
cdr3_aa: ASSPQGVAQPQH

j_call: TRBJ2-7
v_call: TRBV29-1
d_call: -
cdr3_aa: SVQISGYEQY

j_call: TRBJ2-7
v_call: TRBV2
d_call: TRBD1
cdr3_aa: ASTGTGLYEQY

j_call: TRBJ1-1
v_call: TRBV7-9
d_call: -
cdr3_aa: ASSLTPTEAF

j_call: TRBJ1-1
v_call: TRBV6-5
d_call: -
cdr3_aa: ASSYTGTEAF

j_call: TRBJ1-3
v_call: TRBV27
d_call: -
cdr3_aa: ASSLRGQLSSLSGNTIY

j_call: TRBJ1-2
v_call: TRBV9
d_call: TRBD1
cdr3_aa: ASSGDRDYGYT

j_call: TRBJ2-3
v_call: TRBV4-2
d_call: TRBD2
cdr3_aa: ASSLLLSGPTSTDTQY

j_call: TRBJ1-1
v_call: TRBV7-8
d_call: -
cdr3_aa: ASSLARQFNTEAF

j_call: TRBJ2-1
v_call: TRBV5-6
d_call: TRBD2
cdr3_aa: ASSIRTSAIYNEQF

j_call: TRBJ1-1
v_call: TRBV7-2
d_call: -
cdr3_aa: ASSLGRSSTEAF

j_call: TRBJ2-7
v_call: TRBV19
d_call: TRBD2
cdr3_aa: ASSSGRGYEQY

j_call: TRBJ2-1
v_call: TRBV6-1
d_call: -
cdr3_aa: ASSEVGSRGEQF

j_call: TRBJ2-2
v_call: TRBV9
d_call: TRBD1
cdr3_aa: ASSSRDRQTGELF

j_call: TRBJ2-5
v_call: TRBV5-1
d_call: TRBD2
cdr3_aa: ASSSGLAGPGLRETQY

j_call: TRBJ1-2
v_call: TRBV7-8
d_call: -
cdr3_aa: ASSLGDVPGGYT

j_call: TRBJ2-1
v_call: TRBV7-9
d_call: -
cdr3_aa: ASSLLTGRGHNEQF

j_call: TRBJ2-7
v_call: TRBV15
d_call: -
cdr3_aa: ATSRDRISYEQY

j_call: TRBJ1-1
v_call: TRBV7-9
d_call: -
cdr3_aa: ASSEGTEAF

j_call: TRBJ2-7
v_call: TRBV6-5
d_call: -
cdr3_aa: ASSYVAGTYEQY

j_call: TRBJ2-1
v_call: TRBV27
d_call: -
cdr3_aa: ASSQPGTPYNEQF

j_call: TRBJ2-6
v_call: TRBV9
d_call: TRBD1
cdr3_aa: ASSVSWGPGQTSGANVLT

j_call: TRBJ2-1
v_call: TRBV2
d_call: TRBD2
cdr3_aa: ASRIGTSIINEQF

j_call: TRBJ2-7
v_call: TRBV7-2
d_call: TRBD2
cdr3_aa: ASRRTSGTSYEQY

j_call: TRBJ2-1
v_call: TRBV10-3
d_call: TRBD2
cdr3_aa: AISDQTSGLYNEQF

j_call: TRBJ2-5
v_call: TRBV15
d_call: -
cdr3_aa: ATSRDHPSAQETQY

j_call: TRBJ2-1
v_call: TRBV18
d_call: TRBD1
cdr3_aa: ASSLDRDSYNEQF

j_call: TRBJ2-7
v_call: TRBV27
d_call: TRBD2
cdr3_aa: ASSLSGRLAGAYEQY

j_call: TRBJ2-2
v_call: TRBV6-6
d_call: TRBD2
cdr3_aa: ASSPSGRARAGELF

j_call: TRBJ2-7
v_call: TRBV21-1
d_call: -
cdr3_aa: ASSKDGREGYVEQY

j_call: TRBJ2-1
v_call: TRBV5-1
d_call: TRBD2
cdr3_aa: ASISGTSGVFEQF

j_call: TRBJ1-3
v_call: TRBV6-6
d_call: -
cdr3_aa: ASRETATYSGNTIY

j_call: TRBJ1-5
v_call: TRBV30
d_call: -
cdr3_aa: AWSTRRGDQPQH

j_call: TRBJ2-7
v_call: TRBV29-1
d_call: TRBD2
cdr3_aa: SVKSLAGVSSHEQY

j_call: TRBJ1-1
v_call: TRBV27
d_call: TRBD1
cdr3_aa: ASTGQGYTEAF

j_call: TRBJ2-1
v_call: TRBV5-1
d_call: TRBD2
cdr3_aa: ASSLAGLAETNEQF

j_call: TRBJ2-3
v_call: TRBV10-1
d_call: -
cdr3_aa: ASSPSALSSPQY

j_call: TRBJ2-1
v_call: TRBV5-4
d_call: TRBD2
cdr3_aa: ASRTSGRGYNEQF

j_call: TRBJ2-7
v_call: TRBV30
d_call: TRBD2
cdr3_aa: AWSSSGPPLEQY

j_call: TRBJ2-5
v_call: TRBV10-2
d_call: -
cdr3_aa: ASGARGETQY

j_call: TRBJ2-7
v_call: TRBV6-5
d_call: TRBD2
cdr3_aa: ASSYSTSGVSYEQY